A selection of T cell receptor beta chains follows, all from one sample in a study of blood T cell repertoires in COVID-19. Sequencing was performed with immunoSEQ multiplex PCR; in TCRdb, only in-frame clones are kept and a portion is missing. The data contain about 360,000 clones, around 87% of them singletons. Material: peripheral blood. These receptors all come from a human donor in a cohort sampled during active COVID-19. Both conserved end residues are part of each CDR3. The D gene is left open where the match is weak. The size field is filled for only some rows; it gives once, few, many or a size class.

v_gene	len	d_gene	abundance	j_gene	CDR3nt	CDR3aa
TRBV6-6	13	.	.	TRBJ1-2	TGTGCCAGCAGTTACGGCAGAACCTATGGCTACACCTTC	CASSYGRTYGYTF
TRBV27	14	.	.	TRBJ2-7	TGTGCCAGCAGTTTAGGTGCGGGCTTGTACGAGCAGTACTTC	CASSLGAGLYEQYF
TRBV29-1	13	.	.	TRBJ2-3	TGCAGCGTTTGGCAGAGCCGAGGAGATACGCAGTATTTT	CSVWQSRGDTQYF
TRBV11-2	16	.	.	TRBJ2-5	TGTGCCAGCAGCTTGTCCGGAGGGGAGTACCAAGAGACCCAGTACTTC	CASSLSGGEYQETQYF
TRBV18	14	.	once	TRBJ2-3	TGTGCCAGCTCGCCCAGGGGCGGTACAGATACGCAGTATTTT	CASSPRGGTDTQYF
TRBV2	15	.	.	TRBJ2-5	TGTGCCAGCAGCCAGGAAACAGGGCTTCAAGAGACCCAGTACTTC	CASSQETGLQETQYF
TRBV4-1	18	TRBD2	.	TRBJ2-1	TGCGCCAGCAGCCAAGATGAAGGAACTAGCGGGATCTACAATGAGCAGTTCTTC	CASSQDEGTSGIYNEQFF
TRBV12-3/TRBV12-4	11	.	.	TRBJ1-4	TGTGCCAGCAGTATCGAGGAAAAACTGTTTTTT	CASSIEEKLFF
TRBV9	14	.	.	TRBJ2-7	TGTGCCAGCAGCGTAGTGGGGGGTACTGACGAGCAGTACTTC	CASSVVGGTDEQYF
TRBV2	14	.	.	TRBJ2-2	TGTGCCAGCAGTGAATTAGAGAACACCGGGGAGCTGTTTTTT	CASSELENTGELFF
TRBV5-1	13	.	.	TRBJ1-2	TGCGCCAGCAGCTTTGAAGGGGCCGATGGCTACACCTTC	CASSFEGADGYTF
TRBV5-5	16	TRBD1	.	TRBJ2-6	TGTGCCAGCAGCTTCGGGACAGGGGCTGGGGCCAACGTCCTGACTTTC	CASSFGTGAGANVLTF
TRBV30	13	TRBD1	.	TRBJ1-5	TGTGCCTGGAGTAGGGACAGAGATCAGCCCCAGCATTTT	CAWSRDRDQPQHF
TRBV5-4	17	.	.	TRBJ2-6	TGTGCCAGCAGCTTTTGGACACACTACTCTGGGGCCAACGTCCTGACTTTC	CASSFWTHYSGANVLTF
TRBV5-8	16	TRBD1	.	TRBJ1-4	TGTGCCAGCAGCGGAGAGGGGGCGAGGATTAATGAAAAACTGTTTTTT	CASSGEGARINEKLFF
TRBV19	17	TRBD2	.	TRBJ2-2	TGTGCCAGTAGCGTAAACCGGGGGGGTCGGTGGACCGGGGAGCTGTTTTTT	CASSVNRGGRWTGELFF
TRBV7-6	16	TRBD1	.	TRBJ1-4	TGTGCCAGCAGCTCGCCTAAGGACAGGGGGGGTGAAAAACTGTTTTTT	CASSSPKDRGGEKLFF
TRBV18	16	.	.	TRBJ2-5	TGTGCCAGCTCACCCTCTGTCCCAGGGGCCCAAGAGACCCAGTACTTC	CASSPSVPGAQETQYF
TRBV7-3	16	TRBD1	.	TRBJ1-5	TGTGCCAGCAGCCCTACAGGGACAGGGGGCAATCAGCCCCAGCATTTT	CASSPTGTGGNQPQHF
TRBV30	18	TRBD2	.	TRBJ2-2	TGTGCCTGTTACCGATCTCATCATGCGGGGGGGCGGACCGGGGAGCTGTTTTTT	CACYRSHHAGGRTGELFF
TRBV30	15	.	.	TRBJ2-2	TGTGCCTGGACGGAAGGGGGTTTGAACACCGGGGAGCTGTTTTTT	CAWTEGGLNTGELFF
TRBV5-1	15	TRBD1	.	TRBJ2-3	TGCGCCAGCAGGGTCGGGACAGGGAACACAGATACGCAGTATTTT	CASRVGTGNTDTQYF
TRBV28	14	TRBD1	.	TRBJ2-5	TGTGCCAGCAGGCCGACAGGGTCCGGGGAGACCCAGTACTTC	CASRPTGSGETQYF
TRBV7-2	14	TRBD1	.	TRBJ1-5	TGTGCCAGCAGCTTAGCAGGGGGCTATCAGCCCCAGCATTTT	CASSLAGGYQPQHF